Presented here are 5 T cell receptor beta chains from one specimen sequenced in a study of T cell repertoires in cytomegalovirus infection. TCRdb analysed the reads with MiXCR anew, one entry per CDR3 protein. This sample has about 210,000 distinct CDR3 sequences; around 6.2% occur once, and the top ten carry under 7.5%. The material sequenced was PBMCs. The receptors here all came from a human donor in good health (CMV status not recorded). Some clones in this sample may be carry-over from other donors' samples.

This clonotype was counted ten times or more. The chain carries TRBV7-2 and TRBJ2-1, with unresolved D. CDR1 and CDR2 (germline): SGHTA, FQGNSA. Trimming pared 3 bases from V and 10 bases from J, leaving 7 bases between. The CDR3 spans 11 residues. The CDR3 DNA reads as TGTGCCAGCAGCTTGGGTGCCGAGCAGTTCTTC. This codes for CASSLGAEQFF.

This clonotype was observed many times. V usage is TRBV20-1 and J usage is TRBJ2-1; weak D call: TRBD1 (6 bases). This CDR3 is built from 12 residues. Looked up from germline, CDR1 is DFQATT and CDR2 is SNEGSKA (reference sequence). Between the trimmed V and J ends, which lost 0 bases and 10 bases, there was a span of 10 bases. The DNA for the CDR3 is TGCAGTGCTAGAGAGGGACACGGCGAGCAGTTCTTC. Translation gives CSAREGHGEQFF.

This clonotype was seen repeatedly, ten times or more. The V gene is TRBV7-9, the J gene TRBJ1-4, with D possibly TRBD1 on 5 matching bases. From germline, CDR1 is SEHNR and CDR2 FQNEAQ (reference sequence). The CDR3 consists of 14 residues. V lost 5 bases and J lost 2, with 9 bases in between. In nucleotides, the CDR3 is TGTGCCAGCAGCCTGCGACAGACTAATGAAAAACTGTTTTTT. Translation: CASSLRQTNEKLFF.

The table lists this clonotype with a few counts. The CDR3 DNA follows: TGCGCCAGCAGCTTCGGGAATGAGCAGTTCTTC. Its translation is CASSFGNEQFF. This sequence joins TRBV5-1 and TRBJ2-1, with D uncertain. The CDR3 spans 11 residues. The germline CDR1 and CDR2 sequences are SGHRS and YFSETQ. V lost 2 bases to trimming and J lost 7 bases, with 4 bases between them.

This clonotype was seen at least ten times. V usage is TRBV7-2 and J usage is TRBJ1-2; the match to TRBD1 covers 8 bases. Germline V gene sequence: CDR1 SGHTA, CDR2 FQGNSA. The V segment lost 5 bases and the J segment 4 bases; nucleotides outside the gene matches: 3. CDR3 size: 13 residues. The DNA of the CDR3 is TGTGCCAGCAGCCTCGGACAGGGCTATGGCTACACCTTC. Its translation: CASSLGQGYGYTF. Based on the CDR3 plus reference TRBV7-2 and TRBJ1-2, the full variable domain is GAGVSQSPSNKVTEKGKDVELRCDPISGHTALYWYRQSLGQGLEFLIYFQGNSAPDKSGLPSDRFSAERTGGSVSTLTIQRTQQEDSAVYLCASSLGQGYGYTFGSGTRLTVV.